This entry lists 4 T cell receptor beta chains sequenced from one sample in a study of blood T cells in healthy people across ages. PCR was performed a second time for about 7 to 12 cycles using a sample-barcoded 5' primer and a J-beta primer mix. TCRdb re-called the 5' RACE reads with MiXCR, one entry per CDR3 protein. The repertoire holds approximately 830,000 distinct CDR3 sequences, with approximately 67% as singletons. The sample comprised blood. These receptor sequences come from a man aged 25-40 years in good health.

The chain combines TRBV6-6 with TRBJ1-2; 7 nucleotides match TRBD1. After removal of 5 bases from V and 8 bases from J, the junction contained 11 bases not matched to a gene. The CDR3 spans 14 residues. CDR1 MNHNY and CDR2 SVGAGI come from the germline V gene (reference sequence). The CDR3 region is CASSPTGSSGGYTF. In nucleotides, the CDR3 is TGTGCCAGCAGTCCGACAGGGAGTAGCGGCGGCTACACCTTC.

The CDR3 coding sequence is TGTGCCAGCAAGCGGGACGCGAACACCGGGGAGCTGTTTTTT. Protein product: CASKRDANTGELFF. The gene calls are TRBV12-3 or TRBV12-4 and TRBJ2-2; TRBD2 agrees at 7 bases. The CDR3 loop spans 14 amino acids. V was clipped by 7 bases and J by 0 bases; unmatched bases: 2.

This clonotype appeared many times. This chain links TRBV6-6 with TRBJ2-1, with TRBD1 identical over 10 bases. The CDR3 is 15 amino acids. The germline V gene encodes CDR1 MNHNY and CDR2 SVGAGI (reference sequence). V trimming: 6 bases; J trimming: 3 bases; junction bases outside the gene matches: 5. The CDR3 nucleotides are TGTGCCAGCAGCCTTGGGACAGGGGACTACAATGAGCAGTTCTTC. As protein: CASSLGTGDYNEQFF.

This chain connects TRBV10-3 to TRBJ1-2; D unclear. V was pared by 2 bases and J by 3 bases, with 7 bases between. This CDR3 has 13 amino acids. CDR1 and CDR2 (germline): ENHRY, SYGVKD. The CDR3 DNA is TGTGCCATCAGTGAGCCGGCGGACTATGGCTACACCTTC. Encoded protein: CAISEPADYGYTF.